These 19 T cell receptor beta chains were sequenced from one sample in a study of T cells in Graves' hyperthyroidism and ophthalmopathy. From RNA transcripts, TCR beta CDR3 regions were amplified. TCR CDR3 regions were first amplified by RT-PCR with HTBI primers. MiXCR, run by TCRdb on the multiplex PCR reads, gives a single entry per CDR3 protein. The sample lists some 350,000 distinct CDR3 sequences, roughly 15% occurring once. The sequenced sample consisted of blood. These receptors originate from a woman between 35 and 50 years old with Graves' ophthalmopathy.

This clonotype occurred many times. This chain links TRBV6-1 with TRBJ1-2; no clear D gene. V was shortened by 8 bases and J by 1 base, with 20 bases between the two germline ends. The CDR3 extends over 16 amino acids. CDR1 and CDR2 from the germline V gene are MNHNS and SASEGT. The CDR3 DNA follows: TGTGCCAGCTTTGGGGAATTGGAGGACGGTAACTATGGCTACACCTTC. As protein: CASFGELEDGNYGYTF.

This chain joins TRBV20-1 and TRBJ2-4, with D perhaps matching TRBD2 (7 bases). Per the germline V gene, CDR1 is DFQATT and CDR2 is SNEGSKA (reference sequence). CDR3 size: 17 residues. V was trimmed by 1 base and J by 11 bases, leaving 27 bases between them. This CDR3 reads CSARGGGGEDGRTFQYF. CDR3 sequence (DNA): TGCAGTGCTAGAGGAGGGGGGGGGGAGGACGGGAGGACCTTTCAGTACTTC.

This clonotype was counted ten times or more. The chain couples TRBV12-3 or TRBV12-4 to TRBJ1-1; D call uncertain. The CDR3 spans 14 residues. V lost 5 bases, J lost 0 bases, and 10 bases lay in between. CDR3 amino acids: CASSLRRVNTEAFF. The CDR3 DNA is TGTGCCAGCAGTCTTCGACGGGTGAACACTGAAGCTTTCTTT.

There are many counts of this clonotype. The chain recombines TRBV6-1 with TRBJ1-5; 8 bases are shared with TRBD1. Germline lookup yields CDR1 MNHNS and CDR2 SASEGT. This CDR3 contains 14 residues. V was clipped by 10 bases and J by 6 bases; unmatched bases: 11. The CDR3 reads CAIDTGGWSQPQHF. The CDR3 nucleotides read TGTGCCATCGACACAGGGGGTTGGAGTCAGCCCCAGCATTTT.

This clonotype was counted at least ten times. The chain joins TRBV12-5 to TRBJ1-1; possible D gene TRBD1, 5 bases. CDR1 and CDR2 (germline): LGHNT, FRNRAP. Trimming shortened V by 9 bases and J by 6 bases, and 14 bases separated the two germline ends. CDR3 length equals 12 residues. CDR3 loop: CASGGVFSEAFF. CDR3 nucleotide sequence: TGTGCTAGCGGAGGGGTATTTTCTGAAGCTTTCTTT.

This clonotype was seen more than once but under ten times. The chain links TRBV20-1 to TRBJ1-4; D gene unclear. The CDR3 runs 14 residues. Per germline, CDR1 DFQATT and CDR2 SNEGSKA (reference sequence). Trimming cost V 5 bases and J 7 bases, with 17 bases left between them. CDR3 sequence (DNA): TGCAGTGCTTTGGACTCCCGAGGGAGTGAAAAACTGTTTTTT. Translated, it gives CSALDSRGSEKLFF.

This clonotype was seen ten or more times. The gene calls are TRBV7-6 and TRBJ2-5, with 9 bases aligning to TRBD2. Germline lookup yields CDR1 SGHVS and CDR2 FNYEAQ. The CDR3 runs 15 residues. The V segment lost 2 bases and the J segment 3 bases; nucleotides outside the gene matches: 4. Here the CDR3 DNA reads TGTGCCAGCAGCTTAACGGTAGCGGGGGAAGAGACCCAGTACTTC. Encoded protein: CASSLTVAGEETQYF. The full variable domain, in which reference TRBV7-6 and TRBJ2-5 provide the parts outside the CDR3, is GAGVSQSPRYKVTKRGQDVALRCDPISGHVSLYWYRQALGQGPEFLTYFNYEAQQDKSGLPNDRFSAERPEGSISTLTIQRTEQRDSAMYRCASSLTVAGEETQYFGPGTRLLVL.

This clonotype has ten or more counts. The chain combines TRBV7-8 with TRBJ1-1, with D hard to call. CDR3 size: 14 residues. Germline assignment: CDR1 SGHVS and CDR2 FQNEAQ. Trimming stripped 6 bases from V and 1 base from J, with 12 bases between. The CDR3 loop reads CASSLVQGNTEAFF. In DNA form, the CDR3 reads TGTGCCAGCAGTTTGGTGCAAGGGAACACTGAAGCTTTCTTT. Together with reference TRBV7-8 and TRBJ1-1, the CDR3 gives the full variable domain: GAGVSQSPRYKVAKRGQDVALRCDPISGHVSLFWYQQALGQGPEFLTYFQNEAQLDKSGLPSDRFFAERPEGSVSTLKIQRTQQEDSAVYLCASSLVQGNTEAFFGQGTRLTVV.

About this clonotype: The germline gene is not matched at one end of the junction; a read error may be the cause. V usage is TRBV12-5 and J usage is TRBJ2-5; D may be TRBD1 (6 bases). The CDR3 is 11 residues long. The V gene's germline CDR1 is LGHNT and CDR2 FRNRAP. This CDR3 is CASGDGTSIDF. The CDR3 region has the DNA TGTGCTAGTGGTGATGGGACAAGCATCGACTTC.

The CDR3 is CASSLMLREILNTEAFF. CDR3 in DNA: TGCGCCAGCAGCTTGATGTTGAGAGAGATCTTGAACACTGAAGCTTTCTTT. The chain combines TRBV5-1 with TRBJ1-1; D remains ambiguous. CDR3 length equals 17 residues. Trimming removed 1 base at V and 0 bases at J, with 16 bases between. Germline V gene data show CDR1 as SGHRS and CDR2 as YFSETQ. Using reference TRBV5-1 and TRBJ1-1 for the parts outside the CDR3, the full variable domain is KAGVTQTPRYLIKTRGQQVTLSCSPISGHRSVSWYQQTPGQGLQFLFEYFSETQRNKGNFPGRFSGRQFSNSRSEMNVSTLELGDSALYLCASSLMLREILNTEAFFGQGTRLTVV.

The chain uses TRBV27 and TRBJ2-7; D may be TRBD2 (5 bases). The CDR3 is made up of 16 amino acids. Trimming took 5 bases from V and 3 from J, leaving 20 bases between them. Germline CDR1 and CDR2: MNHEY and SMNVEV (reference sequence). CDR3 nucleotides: TGTGCCAGCAGTCCGATTCCTAGCTCCGAGGGCTACGAGCAGTACTTC. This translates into CASSPIPSSEGYEQYF.

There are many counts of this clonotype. CDR3 nucleotide sequence: TGTGCCAGCAGCTTAACACAGGGGCGGACCACTGAAGCTTTCTTT. Its protein product is CASSLTQGRTTEAFF. This chain connects TRBV11-1 to TRBJ1-1; 7 bases fit TRBD1. V lost 2 bases, J lost 4 bases, and 7 bases stayed unmatched. Germline lookup yields CDR1 SGHAT and CDR2 FQDESV (reference sequence). The CDR3 length is 15 residues.

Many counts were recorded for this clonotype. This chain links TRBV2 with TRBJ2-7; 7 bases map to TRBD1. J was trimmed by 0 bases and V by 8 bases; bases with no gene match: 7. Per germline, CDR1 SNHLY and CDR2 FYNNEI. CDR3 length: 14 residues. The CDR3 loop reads CASARQGFSYEQYF. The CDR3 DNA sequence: TGTGCCAGCGCAAGACAGGGCTTCTCCTACGAGCAGTACTTC.

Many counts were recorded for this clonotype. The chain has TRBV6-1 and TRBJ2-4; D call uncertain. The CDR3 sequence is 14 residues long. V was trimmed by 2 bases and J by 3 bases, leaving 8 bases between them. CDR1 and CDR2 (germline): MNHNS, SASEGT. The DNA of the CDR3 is TGTGCCAGCAGTGAAATGCCGAACAAAAACATTCAGTACTTC. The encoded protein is CASSEMPNKNIQYF.

DNA for the CDR3: TGTGCCAGTAGTATTGGTTGGGGGGTCCACAATGAGCAGTTCTTC. It is translated as CASSIGWGVHNEQFF. The gene calls are TRBV19 and TRBJ2-1; D might be TRBD2 (6 bases). The CDR3 runs 15 residues. CDR1 and CDR2 from the germline V gene are LNHDA and SQIVND (reference sequence). V shed 3 bases and J shed 5 bases, with 14 bases lying between them.

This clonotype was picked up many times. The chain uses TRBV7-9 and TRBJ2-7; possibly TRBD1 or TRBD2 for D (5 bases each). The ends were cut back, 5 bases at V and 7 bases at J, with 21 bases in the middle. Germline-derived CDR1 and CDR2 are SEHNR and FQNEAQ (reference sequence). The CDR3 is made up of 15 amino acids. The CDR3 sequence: CASSPARGTLREQYF. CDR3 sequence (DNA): TGTGCCAGCAGCCCCGCGAGGGGAACCCTACGGGAGCAGTACTTC.

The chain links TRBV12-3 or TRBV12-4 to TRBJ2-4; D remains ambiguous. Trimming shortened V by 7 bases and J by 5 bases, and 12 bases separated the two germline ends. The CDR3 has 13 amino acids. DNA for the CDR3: TGTGCCAGCACCCCATCCGCGGAAAACATTCAGTACTTC. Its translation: CASTPSAENIQYF.

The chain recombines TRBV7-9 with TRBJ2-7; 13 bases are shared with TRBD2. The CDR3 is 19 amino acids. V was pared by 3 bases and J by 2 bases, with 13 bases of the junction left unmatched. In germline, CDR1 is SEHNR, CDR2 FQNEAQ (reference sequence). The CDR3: CASSFQQGTSGKRPYEQYF. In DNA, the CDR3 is TGTGCCAGCAGCTTCCAACAGGGGACTAGCGGGAAAAGACCCTACGAGCAGTACTTC.

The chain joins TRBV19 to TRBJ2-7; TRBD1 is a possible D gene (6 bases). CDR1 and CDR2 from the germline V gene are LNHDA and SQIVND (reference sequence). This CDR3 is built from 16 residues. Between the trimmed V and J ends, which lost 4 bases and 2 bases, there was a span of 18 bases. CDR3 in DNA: TGTGCCAGTAGTAGAGGATTACAGGGTCGGGCCTACGAGCAGTACTTC. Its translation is CASSRGLQGRAYEQYF.